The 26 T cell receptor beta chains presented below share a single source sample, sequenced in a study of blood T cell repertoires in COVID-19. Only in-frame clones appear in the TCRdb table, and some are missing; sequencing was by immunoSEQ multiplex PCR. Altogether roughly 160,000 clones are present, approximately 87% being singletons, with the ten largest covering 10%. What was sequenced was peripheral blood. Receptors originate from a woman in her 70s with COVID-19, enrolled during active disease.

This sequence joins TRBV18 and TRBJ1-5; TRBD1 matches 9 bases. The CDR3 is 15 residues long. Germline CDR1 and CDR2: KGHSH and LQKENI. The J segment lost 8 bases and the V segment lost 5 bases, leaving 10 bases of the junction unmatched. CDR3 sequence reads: CASSSIQGAWEPQHF. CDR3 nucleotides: TGTGCCAGCTCATCAATACAGGGGGCGTGGGAGCCCCAGCATTTT.

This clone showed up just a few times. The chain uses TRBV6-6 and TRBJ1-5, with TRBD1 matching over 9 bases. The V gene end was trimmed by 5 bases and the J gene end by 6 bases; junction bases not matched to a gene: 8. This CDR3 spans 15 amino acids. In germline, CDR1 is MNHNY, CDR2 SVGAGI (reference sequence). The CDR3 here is CASSPTGTGPQPQHF. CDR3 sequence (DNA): TGTGCCAGCAGTCCGACCGGGACAGGGCCTCAGCCCCAGCATTTT.

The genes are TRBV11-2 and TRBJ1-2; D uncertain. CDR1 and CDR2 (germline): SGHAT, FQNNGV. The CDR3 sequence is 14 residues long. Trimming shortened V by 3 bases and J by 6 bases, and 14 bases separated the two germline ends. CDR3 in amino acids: CASSFSSGVDGYTF. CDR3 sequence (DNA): TGTGCCAGCAGCTTTTCAAGCGGGGTGGATGGCTACACCTTC.

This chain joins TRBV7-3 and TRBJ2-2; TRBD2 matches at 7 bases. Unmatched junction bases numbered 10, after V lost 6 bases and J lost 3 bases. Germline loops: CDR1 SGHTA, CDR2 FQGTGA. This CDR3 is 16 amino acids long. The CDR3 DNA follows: TGTGCCAGCAGTCGTCGGAGCGGGGACCACACCGGGGAGCTGTTTTTT. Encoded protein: CASSRRSGDHTGELFF.

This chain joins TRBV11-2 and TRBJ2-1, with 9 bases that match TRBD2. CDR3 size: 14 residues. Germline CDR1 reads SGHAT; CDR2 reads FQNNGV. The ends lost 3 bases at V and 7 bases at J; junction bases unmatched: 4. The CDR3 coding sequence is TGTGCCAGCAGCTTGGGACTAGCTTGGAATGAGCAGTTCTTC. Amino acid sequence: CASSLGLAWNEQFF. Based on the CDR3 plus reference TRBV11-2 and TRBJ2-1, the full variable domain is EAGVAQSPRYKIIEKRQSVAFWCNPISGHATLYWYQQILGQGPKLLIQFQNNGVVDDSQLPKDRFSAERLKGVDSTLKIQPAKLEDSAVYLCASSLGLAWNEQFFGPGTRLTVL.

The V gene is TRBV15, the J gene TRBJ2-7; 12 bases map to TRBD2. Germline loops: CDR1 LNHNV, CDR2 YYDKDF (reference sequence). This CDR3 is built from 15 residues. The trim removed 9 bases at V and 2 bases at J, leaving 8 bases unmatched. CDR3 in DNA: TGTGCCACTCGGACTAGCGGGGAAATGACCTACGAGCAGTACTTC. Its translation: CATRTSGEMTYEQYF.

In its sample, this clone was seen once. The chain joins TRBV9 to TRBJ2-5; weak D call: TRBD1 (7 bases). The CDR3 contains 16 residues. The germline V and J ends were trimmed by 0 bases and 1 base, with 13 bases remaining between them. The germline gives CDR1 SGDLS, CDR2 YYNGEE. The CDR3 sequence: CASSVGAGGLQETQYF. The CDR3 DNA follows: TGTGCCAGCAGCGTAGGGGCAGGGGGGCTCCAAGAGACCCAGTACTTC.

CDR3 bases: TGTGCCAGCAGTCCGGACAGTGACAATGAGCAGTTCTTC. As protein: CASSPDSDNEQFF. V usage is TRBV2 and J usage is TRBJ2-1; D is possibly TRBD1 (6 bases). V lost 5 bases, J lost 5 bases, and 10 bases lay in between. Per the germline V gene, CDR1 is SNHLY and CDR2 is FYNNEI. The length of the CDR3 is 13 residues.

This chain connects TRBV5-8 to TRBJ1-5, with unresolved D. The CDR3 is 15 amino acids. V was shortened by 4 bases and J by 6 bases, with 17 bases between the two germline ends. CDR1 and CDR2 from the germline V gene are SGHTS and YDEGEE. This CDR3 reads CASSPPGGFGQPQHF. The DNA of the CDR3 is TGTGCCAGCAGCCCCCCCGGAGGGTTTGGTCAGCCCCAGCATTTT.

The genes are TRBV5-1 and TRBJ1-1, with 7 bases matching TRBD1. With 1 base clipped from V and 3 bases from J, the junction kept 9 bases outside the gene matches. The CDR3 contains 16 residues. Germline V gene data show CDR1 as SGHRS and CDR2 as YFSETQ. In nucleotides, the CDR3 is TGCGCCAGCAGCTTGAAAGGGGGCGCTCAGGACACTGAAGCTTTCTTT. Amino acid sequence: CASSLKGGAQDTEAFF.

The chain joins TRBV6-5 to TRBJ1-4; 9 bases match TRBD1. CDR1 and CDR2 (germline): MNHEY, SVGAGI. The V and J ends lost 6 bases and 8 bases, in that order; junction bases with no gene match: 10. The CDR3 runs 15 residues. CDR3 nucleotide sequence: TGTGCCAGCAGCTTACCAGGACAGGGGAGCGAAAAACTGTTTTTT. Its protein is CASSLPGQGSEKLFF.

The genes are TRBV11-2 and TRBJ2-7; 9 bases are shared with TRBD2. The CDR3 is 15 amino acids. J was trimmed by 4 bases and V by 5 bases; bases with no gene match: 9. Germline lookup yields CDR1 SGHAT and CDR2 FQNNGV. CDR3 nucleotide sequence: TGTGCCAGCAGCACAAATAGCGGGGGAGAGTACGAGCAGTACTTC. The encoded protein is CASSTNSGGEYEQYF.

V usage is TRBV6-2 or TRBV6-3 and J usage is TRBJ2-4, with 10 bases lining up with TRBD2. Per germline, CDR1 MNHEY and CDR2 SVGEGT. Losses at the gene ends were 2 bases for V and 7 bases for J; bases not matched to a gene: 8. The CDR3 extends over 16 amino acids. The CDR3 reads CASSYGLAGATNIQYF. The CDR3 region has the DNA TGTGCCAGCAGTTACGGCCTAGCGGGGGCCACGAACATTCAGTACTTC.

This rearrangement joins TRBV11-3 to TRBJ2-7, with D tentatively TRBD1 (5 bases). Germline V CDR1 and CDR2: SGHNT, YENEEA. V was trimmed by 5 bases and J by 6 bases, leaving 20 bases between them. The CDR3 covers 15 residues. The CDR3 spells CASSIGATETSEQYF. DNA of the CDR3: TGTGCCAGCAGCATCGGAGCGACAGAAACAAGCGAGCAGTACTTC.

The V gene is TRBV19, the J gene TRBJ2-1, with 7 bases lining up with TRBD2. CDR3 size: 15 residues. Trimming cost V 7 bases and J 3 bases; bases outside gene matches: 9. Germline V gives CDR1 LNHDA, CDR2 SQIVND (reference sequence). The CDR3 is CASKMGREGYNEQFF. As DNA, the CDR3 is TGTGCCAGTAAAATGGGTAGGGAGGGCTACAATGAGCAGTTCTTC.

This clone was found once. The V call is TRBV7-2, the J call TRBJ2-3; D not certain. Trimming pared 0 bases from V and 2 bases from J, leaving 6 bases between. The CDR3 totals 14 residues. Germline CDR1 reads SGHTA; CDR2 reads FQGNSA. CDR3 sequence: CASSLAAYTDTQYF. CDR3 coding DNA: TGTGCCAGCAGCTTAGCAGCGTACACAGATACGCAGTATTTT.

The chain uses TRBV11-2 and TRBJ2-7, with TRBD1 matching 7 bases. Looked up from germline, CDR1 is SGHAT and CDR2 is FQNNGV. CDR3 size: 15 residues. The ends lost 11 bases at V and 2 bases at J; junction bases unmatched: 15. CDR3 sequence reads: CADRAVRGIPYEQYF. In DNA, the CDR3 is TGTGCCGACAGGGCAGTCCGGGGTATTCCCTACGAGCAGTACTTC.

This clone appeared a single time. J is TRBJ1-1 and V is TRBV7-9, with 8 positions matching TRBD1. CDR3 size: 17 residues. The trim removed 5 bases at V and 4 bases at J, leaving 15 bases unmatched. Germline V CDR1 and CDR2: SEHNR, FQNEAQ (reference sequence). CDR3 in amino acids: CASSPTRQGGQGTEAFF. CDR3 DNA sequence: TGTGCCAGCAGCCCAACCCGACAGGGCGGACAGGGCACTGAAGCTTTCTTT.

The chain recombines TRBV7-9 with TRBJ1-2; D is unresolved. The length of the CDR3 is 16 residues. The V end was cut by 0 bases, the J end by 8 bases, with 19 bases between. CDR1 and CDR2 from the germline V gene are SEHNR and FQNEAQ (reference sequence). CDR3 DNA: TGTGCCAGCAGCTTAGCCACTCCGGGGATGGGGTTGGGCTACACCTTC. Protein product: CASSLATPGMGLGYTF.

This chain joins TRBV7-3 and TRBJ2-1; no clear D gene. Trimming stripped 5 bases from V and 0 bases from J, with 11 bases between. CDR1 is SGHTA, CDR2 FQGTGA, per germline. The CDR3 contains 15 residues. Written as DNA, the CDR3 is TGTGCCAGCAGCCCACTATATGGCTCCTACAATGAGCAGTTCTTC. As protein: CASSPLYGSYNEQFF.

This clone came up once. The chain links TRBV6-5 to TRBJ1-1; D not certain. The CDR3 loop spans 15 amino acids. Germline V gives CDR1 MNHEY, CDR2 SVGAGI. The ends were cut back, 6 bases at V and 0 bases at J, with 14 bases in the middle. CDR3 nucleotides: TGTGCCAGCAGCCTCTCTGGGGAGATGAACACTGAAGCTTTCTTT. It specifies CASSLSGEMNTEAFF.

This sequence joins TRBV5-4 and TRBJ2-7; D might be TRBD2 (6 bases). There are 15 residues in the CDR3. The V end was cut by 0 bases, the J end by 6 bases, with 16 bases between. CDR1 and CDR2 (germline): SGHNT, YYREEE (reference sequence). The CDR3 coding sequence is TGTGCCAGCAGCTTGGGGCGAGCGGGCTTTGCCGAGCAGTACTTC. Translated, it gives CASSLGRAGFAEQYF.

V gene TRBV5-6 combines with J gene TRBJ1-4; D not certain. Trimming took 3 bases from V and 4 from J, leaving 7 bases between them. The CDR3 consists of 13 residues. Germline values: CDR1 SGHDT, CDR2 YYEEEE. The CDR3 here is CASSWQRNEKLFF. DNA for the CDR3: TGTGCCAGCAGCTGGCAGCGTAATGAAAAACTGTTTTTT.

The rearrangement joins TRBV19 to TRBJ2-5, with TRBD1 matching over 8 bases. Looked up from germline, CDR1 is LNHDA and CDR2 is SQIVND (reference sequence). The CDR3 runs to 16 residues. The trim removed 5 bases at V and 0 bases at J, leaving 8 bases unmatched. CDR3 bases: TGTGCCAGTAGTCGACCGACAGGGGCGTACCAAGAGACCCAGTACTTC. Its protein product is CASSRPTGAYQETQYF. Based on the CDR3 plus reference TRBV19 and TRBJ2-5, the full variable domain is DGGITQSPKYLFRKEGQNVTLSCEQNLNHDAMYWYRQDPGQGLRLIYYSQIVNDFQKGDIAEGYSVSREKKESFPLTVTSAQKNPTAFYLCASSRPTGAYQETQYFGPGTRLLVL.

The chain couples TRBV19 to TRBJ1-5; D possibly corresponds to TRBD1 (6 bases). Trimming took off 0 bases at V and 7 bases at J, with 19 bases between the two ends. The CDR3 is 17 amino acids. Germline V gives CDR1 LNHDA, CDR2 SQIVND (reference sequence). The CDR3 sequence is CASSIEGAQGSHQPQHF. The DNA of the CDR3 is TGTGCCAGTAGTATAGAGGGGGCTCAGGGATCCCACCAGCCCCAGCATTTT.

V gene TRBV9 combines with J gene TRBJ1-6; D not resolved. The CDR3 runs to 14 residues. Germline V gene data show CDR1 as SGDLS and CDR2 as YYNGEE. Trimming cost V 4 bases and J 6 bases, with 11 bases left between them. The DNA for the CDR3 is TGTGCCAGCAGCCAGGACTCGAGTAATTCACCCCTCCACTTT. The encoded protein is CASSQDSSNSPLHF.